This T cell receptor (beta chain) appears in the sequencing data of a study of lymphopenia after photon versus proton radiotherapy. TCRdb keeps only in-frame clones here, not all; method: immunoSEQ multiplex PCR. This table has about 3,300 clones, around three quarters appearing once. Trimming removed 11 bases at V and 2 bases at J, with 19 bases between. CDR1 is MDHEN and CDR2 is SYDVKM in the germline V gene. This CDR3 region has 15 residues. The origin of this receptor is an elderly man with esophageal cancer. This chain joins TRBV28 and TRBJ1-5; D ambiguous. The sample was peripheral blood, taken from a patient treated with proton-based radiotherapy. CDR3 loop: CALRSAANGNQPQHF. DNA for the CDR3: TGTGCCCTACGGTCGGCAGCCAACGGCAATCAGCCCCAGCATTTT.